The source of this TCR beta chain is a study of cytomegalovirus exposure and HLA in healthy donors. 13 Jbeta primers and 60 Vbeta primers were used for the PCR. The assay was immunoSEQ multiplex PCR, and TCRdb's table has in-frame clones only and misses some. The table lists more than 100,000 clones. Regarding this clone: Its antigen is undetermined.

Whole-study results and caveats: By HLA locus, TCR association rates varied in a later analysis, with DRB1 showing the most and HLA-C the fewest.

The germline CDR1 and CDR2 sequences are SGHTS and YDEGEE. The length of the CDR3 is 13 residues. The ends were cut back, 7 bases at V and 4 bases at J, with 12 bases in the middle. The chain recombines TRBV5-8 with TRBJ1-5; the D gene is possibly TRBD1 (5 bases). The sample consisted of PBMCs. The TCR comes from a man aged 18 to 29 in good health and CMV-seronegative. CDR3 protein: CASGWGRNQPQHF. CDR3 bases: TGTGCCAGCGGCTGGGGGAGGAATCAGCCCCAGCATTTT.